Reported below is one T cell receptor (beta chain). The antigen remains unidentified. The data were produced by immunoSEQ multiplex PCR, yet TCRdb's version contains in-frame clones alone and is incomplete. The profile shows more than 65,000 clones, roughly 90% of them singletons. These data come from a study of OX40 agonist ivuxolimab in advanced cancers. Study-wide background: Mean age about 60 years, range roughly 20 to 85; roughly 82% male.

The germline gives CDR1 SGHTA, CDR2 FQGNSA. The CDR3 totals 13 residues. Trimming took off 5 bases at V and 6 bases at J, with 11 bases between the two ends. Findings and limits, study-wide: Among T cells, CD8+ cells averaged more expanded clones than CD4+ cells.

This TCR came from an adult with an advanced solid tumor such as melanoma, head and neck, liver or kidney cancer. The sample here was CD4+ or CD8+ T cells sorted from blood, taken in a trial of the OX40 agonist ivuxolimab. The chain couples TRBV7-2 to TRBJ1-5; D is possibly TRBD1 (6 bases). This CDR3 reads CASSQGGIQPQHF. As DNA, the CDR3 is TGTGCCAGCAGCCAAGGGGGGATTCAGCCCCAGCATTTT.